This TCR beta chain was captured in a study of yellow fever vaccine responses in identical twins. Comments on this clonotype: As yet, its antigen is unknown. Its ends do not fully match the called genes, so a read error is possible.

Findings of the study overall: The T cell response to vaccination in identical twins was reportedly partly convergent and partly personalized.

Using its own MiXCR run on the RT-PCR reads, TCRdb lists one record per CDR3 protein. The sample lists fewer than 11,000 distinct CDR3 sequences, over 80% occurring once. The V gene's germline CDR1 is SGDLS and CDR2 YYNGEE. The CDR3 has 16 residues. Sequencing used T cells from blood (PBMCs), unsorted or a sorted subset (not recorded which), obtained before or after yellow fever vaccination (not recorded which). This chain connects TRBV9 to TRBJ2-3; a possible D gene is TRBD2 (5 bases). This receptor was taken from a woman between 18 and 29 years old who received the yellow fever vaccine. CDR3: CASSAPHAASTDTQYF. CDR3 in DNA: TGTGCCAGCAGCGCCCCCCACGCGGCTAGCACAGATACCCAGTATTTT.